This TCR beta chain is drawn from a study of T cell responses to AZD1222 COVID-19 vaccine. Study conclusions and caveats: Repertoires were obtained solely post-peak T cell response. Baseline testing showed seropositivity in only a handful of AZD1222 recipients. The donors showed a predominance of white British ancestry and of females, with possible underestimation of clonal diversity. Spike-specific TCR breadth rose after two AZD1222 doses, and depth rose as well.

Method: immunoSEQ multiplex PCR; TCRdb's copy keeps in-frame clones and lacks some. The table has about 160,000 clones, about nine tenths seen once. The V gene's germline CDR1 is DFQATT and CDR2 SNEGSKA (reference sequence). This CDR3 is 14 amino acids long. Trimming removed 3 bases at V and 1 base at J, with 10 bases between. Regarding this clone: Its antigen is currently unknown.

Sequencing used peripheral blood, obtained on day 0 of AZD1222 vaccination. The V gene is TRBV20-1, the J gene TRBJ1-5; D is possibly TRBD1 (5 bases). The origin of this receptor is an adult in good health. CDR3 coding DNA: TGCAGTGCTAGTTCCAGGGCGAGCAATCAGCCCCAGCATTTT. Residues: CSASSRASNQPQHF.